These T cell receptor beta chains were read from a single sample in a study of blood T cell repertoires in COVID-19. Profiled with immunoSEQ multiplex PCR; TCRdb holds only in-frame clones, not every one. The table includes 200,000 to 250,000 clones, approximately 78% detected once. Sequenced: PBMCs or T cells enriched from blood (not recorded which). All receptors derive from a man aged 35 to 55 who had recovered from COVID-19. Both conserved end residues are part of each CDR3. A D gene is named only where the DNA matches it firmly. The listing skips clone size in some rows; elsewhere it reads once, few, many or a size class.

cdr3_nt: TGTGCCAGTAGCCGGACAGGGGACTATGGCTACACCTTC
cdr3_aa: CASSRTGDYGYTF
clone_size: NA
j_call: TRBJ1-2
v_call: TRBV19
d_call: TRBD1

cdr3_nt: TGCGCCAGCAGCCGACCAGCCGGGACAGGGGAGGGAGGCTACACCTTC
cdr3_aa: CASSRPAGTGEGGYTF
clone_size: NA
j_call: TRBJ1-2
v_call: TRBV5-1
d_call: TRBD1

cdr3_nt: TGTGCCAGCAGTTTCCAGGCTAACTATGGCTACACCTTC
cdr3_aa: CASSFQANYGYTF
clone_size: once
j_call: TRBJ1-2
v_call: TRBV27
d_call: NA

cdr3_nt: TGTGCTAGTGGTATCGGAGTGGACACCATATATTTT
cdr3_aa: CASGIGVDTIYF
clone_size: NA
j_call: TRBJ1-3
v_call: TRBV12-5
d_call: NA

cdr3_nt: TGTGCCAGCGCCGGGAGCTCCTACGAGCAGTACTTC
cdr3_aa: CASAGSSYEQYF
clone_size: NA
j_call: TRBJ2-7
v_call: TRBV6-5
d_call: NA

cdr3_nt: TGTGCCAGTAGTATCGGAGGAGGGGCTGAAGCTTTCTTT
cdr3_aa: CASSIGGGAEAFF
clone_size: NA
j_call: TRBJ1-1
v_call: TRBV19
d_call: NA

cdr3_nt: TGTGCCAGCAGCCAATCTTCGACAGGGTATAATCAGCCCCAGCATTTT
cdr3_aa: CASSQSSTGYNQPQHF
clone_size: once
j_call: TRBJ1-5
v_call: TRBV3-1/TRBV3-2
d_call: TRBD1

cdr3_nt: TGCAGCGTTGAAGACCCAGGACAGGTCGATGAGCAGTTCTTC
cdr3_aa: CSVEDPGQVDEQFF
clone_size: once
j_call: TRBJ2-1
v_call: TRBV29-1
d_call: TRBD1

cdr3_nt: TGTGCCAGCAGCTCTACACTAGCGGGTATATCCTACGAGCAGTACTTC
cdr3_aa: CASSSTLAGISYEQYF
clone_size: NA
j_call: TRBJ2-7
v_call: TRBV7-8
d_call: TRBD2

cdr3_nt: TGTGCCAGCAGCCACGGACCGACAGCTAACTATGGCTACACCTTC
cdr3_aa: CASSHGPTANYGYTF
clone_size: NA
j_call: TRBJ1-2
v_call: TRBV3-1/TRBV3-2
d_call: NA

cdr3_nt: TGTGCCAGCAGCCCGACCCCGGGATTTAACTATGGCTACACCTTC
cdr3_aa: CASSPTPGFNYGYTF
clone_size: few
j_call: TRBJ1-2
v_call: TRBV6-5
d_call: NA

cdr3_nt: TGTGCCAGCGAGGGTAGTAGGTATGAGCAGTTCTTC
cdr3_aa: CASEGSRYEQFF
clone_size: NA
j_call: TRBJ2-1
v_call: TRBV7-9
d_call: NA

cdr3_nt: TGTGCCAGTAGCCCCGGCTCCGGGACTACGGACTACGAGCAGTACTTC
cdr3_aa: CASSPGSGTTDYEQYF
clone_size: NA
j_call: TRBJ2-7
v_call: TRBV19
d_call: TRBD2

cdr3_nt: TGTGCCAGTAGTCTAGCGGGAGGGAGCTCCTACGAGCAGTACTTC
cdr3_aa: CASSLAGGSSYEQYF
clone_size: once
j_call: TRBJ2-7
v_call: TRBV19
d_call: TRBD2

cdr3_nt: TGTGCCAGCAGTGTGGGCAGTGAGCAGTTCTTC
cdr3_aa: CASSVGSEQFF
clone_size: few
j_call: TRBJ2-1
v_call: TRBV2
d_call: NA

cdr3_nt: TGCGCCAGCAGCTTGGAACCAGGGGAAAACAATGAGCAGTTCTTC
cdr3_aa: CASSLEPGENNEQFF
clone_size: few
j_call: TRBJ2-1
v_call: TRBV5-1
d_call: NA

cdr3_nt: TGTGCCAGCCCCGGAGAGGGCACAGATACGCAGTATTTT
cdr3_aa: CASPGEGTDTQYF
clone_size: NA
j_call: TRBJ2-3
v_call: TRBV2
d_call: NA

cdr3_nt: TGCGCCAGCAAATTAGGACTAGCGGGGTACAATGAGCAGTTCTTC
cdr3_aa: CASKLGLAGYNEQFF
clone_size: NA
j_call: TRBJ2-1
v_call: TRBV10-2
d_call: TRBD2

cdr3_nt: TGTGCCAGCAGCGCACTCCAGGGGGGAGCCTCCTATAATTCACCCCTCCACTTT
cdr3_aa: CASSALQGGASYNSPLHF
clone_size: NA
j_call: TRBJ1-6
v_call: TRBV7-6
d_call: TRBD1

cdr3_nt: TGTGCCAGCAGCCTGATAGGGCGGGGGGAATACAATGAGCAGTTCTTC
cdr3_aa: CASSLIGRGEYNEQFF
clone_size: NA
j_call: TRBJ2-1
v_call: TRBV4-2
d_call: TRBD2

cdr3_nt: TGTGCCAGTAGTATATATAGCGGGGGAAACACCGGGGAGCTGTTTTTT
cdr3_aa: CASSIYSGGNTGELFF
clone_size: NA
j_call: TRBJ2-2
v_call: TRBV19
d_call: TRBD2

cdr3_nt: TGCGCCAGCAGCTCGACAGGGGATCACACTGAAGCTTTCTTT
cdr3_aa: CASSSTGDHTEAFF
clone_size: NA
j_call: TRBJ1-1
v_call: TRBV5-1
d_call: TRBD1

cdr3_nt: TGTGCCAGCAGGGGACAGGGGGCGATTGGAAACACCATATATTTT
cdr3_aa: CASRGQGAIGNTIYF
clone_size: NA
j_call: TRBJ1-3
v_call: TRBV2
d_call: TRBD1

cdr3_nt: TGTGCCATCAGTGAGAGGGAGGACATCTATGGCTACACCTTC
cdr3_aa: CAISEREDIYGYTF
clone_size: NA
j_call: TRBJ1-2
v_call: TRBV10-3
d_call: NA

cdr3_nt: TGTGCCAGCAAGACTAGCAATGAGCAGTTCTTC
cdr3_aa: CASKTSNEQFF
clone_size: NA
j_call: TRBJ2-1
v_call: TRBV2
d_call: NA

cdr3_nt: TGTGCCAGCAGCTACAGACAGGGAAATTCACCCCTCCACTTT
cdr3_aa: CASSYRQGNSPLHF
clone_size: NA
j_call: TRBJ1-6
v_call: TRBV7-3
d_call: TRBD1

cdr3_nt: TGTGCCAGCAGCCCTCAACTAGCGGCTAGCACAGATACGCAGTATTTT
cdr3_aa: CASSPQLAASTDTQYF
clone_size: once
j_call: TRBJ2-3
v_call: TRBV7-9
d_call: TRBD2

cdr3_nt: TGTGCCAGCAGCCGGGACAGGGACAACGAGCAGTACTTC
cdr3_aa: CASSRDRDNEQYF
clone_size: NA
j_call: TRBJ2-7
v_call: TRBV2
d_call: TRBD1

cdr3_nt: TGCGCCAGCAGCCAAGCAACAGGGCAGCCCCAGCATTTT
cdr3_aa: CASSQATGQPQHF
clone_size: NA
j_call: TRBJ1-5
v_call: TRBV4-1
d_call: NA

cdr3_nt: TGTGCCAGCAGTGAAAATTACGGCGGTAGCGGCTATGGCTACACCTTC
cdr3_aa: CASSENYGGSGYGYTF
clone_size: NA
j_call: TRBJ1-2
v_call: TRBV2
d_call: NA

cdr3_nt: TGCAGCGTCGATATGGGCGGGGTGACAGGGACCTACAATGAGCAGTTCTTC
cdr3_aa: CSVDMGGVTGTYNEQFF
clone_size: NA
j_call: TRBJ2-1
v_call: TRBV29-1
d_call: NA

cdr3_nt: TGTGCCAGTGTCGGGACTCATTACACCGGGGAGCTGTTTTTT
cdr3_aa: CASVGTHYTGELFF
clone_size: NA
j_call: TRBJ2-2
v_call: TRBV19
d_call: NA

cdr3_nt: TGTGCCAGCACACCCTCCGGGACAGGGTGGGTGAGAATGAACACTGAAGCTTTCTTT
cdr3_aa: CASTPSGTGWVRMNTEAFF
clone_size: NA
j_call: TRBJ1-1
v_call: TRBV28
d_call: TRBD1

cdr3_nt: TGTGCCAGCAGTGAAAGGGGGCGCGACTATGGCTACACCTTC
cdr3_aa: CASSERGRDYGYTF
clone_size: NA
j_call: TRBJ1-2
v_call: TRBV2
d_call: TRBD1

cdr3_nt: TGTGCCAGCAGCCCGGGACTAGCGGGGGTAGGCGAGCAGTACTTC
cdr3_aa: CASSPGLAGVGEQYF
clone_size: NA
j_call: TRBJ2-7
v_call: TRBV7-7
d_call: TRBD2

cdr3_nt: TGTGCCAGTAGCGCGGGACAGGGGTTTTTAAACACCTTC
cdr3_aa: CASSAGQGFLNTF
clone_size: NA
j_call: TRBJ1-2
v_call: TRBV19
d_call: TRBD1

cdr3_nt: TGTGCCACCAGTCCTTGGCCCCTGAACACTGAAGCTTTCTTT
cdr3_aa: CATSPWPLNTEAFF
clone_size: NA
j_call: TRBJ1-1
v_call: TRBV24-1
d_call: NA

cdr3_nt: TGTGCCAGCAGCAGTATGAGGACAGGGGGCTCAGAACTGTTTTTT
cdr3_aa: CASSSMRTGGSELFF
clone_size: NA
j_call: TRBJ1-4
v_call: TRBV4-2
d_call: TRBD1

cdr3_nt: TGTGCCAGCAGTTACTCAAGACGCGGGGGTAATTCACCCCTCCACTTT
cdr3_aa: CASSYSRRGGNSPLHF
clone_size: once
j_call: TRBJ1-6
v_call: TRBV6-5
d_call: NA

cdr3_nt: TGTGCCAGCAGTCTTAGCGGGGGCCGGGGGAGTGAGCAGTTCTTC
cdr3_aa: CASSLSGGRGSEQFF
clone_size: NA
j_call: TRBJ2-1
v_call: TRBV6-5
d_call: TRBD2

cdr3_nt: TGTGCCAGCAGCCTGACCGGGGAAGAACTGTTTTTT
cdr3_aa: CASSLTGEELFF
clone_size: NA
j_call: TRBJ1-4
v_call: TRBV7-9
d_call: NA

cdr3_nt: TGTGCCAGCAGCTTGCTTATCCGGACTTCCTACGAGCAGTACTTC
cdr3_aa: CASSLLIRTSYEQYF
clone_size: NA
j_call: TRBJ2-7
v_call: TRBV5-5
d_call: NA

cdr3_nt: TGTGCCAGCAGCGTTGGGACAGGGGGCGGCGAGCAGTACTTC
cdr3_aa: CASSVGTGGGEQYF
clone_size: NA
j_call: TRBJ2-7
v_call: TRBV9
d_call: TRBD1

cdr3_nt: TGTGCCAGTAGTCCGTTGGCTAGCGGGGGGATAAGAATTGTGCAGTTCTTC
cdr3_aa: CASSPLASGGIRIVQFF
clone_size: NA
j_call: TRBJ2-1
v_call: TRBV19
d_call: TRBD2

cdr3_nt: TGTGCCACCGCGGGCGTGGGCGGGAGTCACAGCTCCTACAATGAGCAGTTCTTC
cdr3_aa: CATAGVGGSHSSYNEQFF
clone_size: NA
j_call: TRBJ2-1
v_call: TRBV24-1
d_call: TRBD2

cdr3_nt: TGTGCCACCAGTAGGGGGTTGAAGGCAGATACGCAGTATTTT
cdr3_aa: CATSRGLKADTQYF
clone_size: NA
j_call: TRBJ2-3
v_call: TRBV24-1
d_call: NA

cdr3_nt: TGCGCCAGCAGCTTGGAAGGTAGCGGGGGCACAGATACGCAGTATTTT
cdr3_aa: CASSLEGSGGTDTQYF
clone_size: few
j_call: TRBJ2-3
v_call: TRBV5-1
d_call: TRBD2

cdr3_nt: TGTGCCAGCAGTCCCGGGACAGGGGGGTATGGCTACACCTTC
cdr3_aa: CASSPGTGGYGYTF
clone_size: NA
j_call: TRBJ1-2
v_call: TRBV11-2
d_call: TRBD1

cdr3_nt: TGTGCCAGCAGTGAAGGAACAGGGTGGAACTATGGCTACACCTTC
cdr3_aa: CASSEGTGWNYGYTF
clone_size: NA
j_call: TRBJ1-2
v_call: TRBV6-1
d_call: NA

cdr3_nt: TGTGCCAGCCCAGACAGGGGGCCTTCTCGGAGGGAGACCCAGTACTTC
cdr3_aa: CASPDRGPSRRETQYF
clone_size: once
j_call: TRBJ2-5
v_call: TRBV27
d_call: TRBD1

cdr3_nt: TGTGCCAGCAGCCAAAGTCAGGGCCTCAATGAGCAGTTCTTC
cdr3_aa: CASSQSQGLNEQFF
clone_size: NA
j_call: TRBJ2-1
v_call: TRBV9
d_call: NA

cdr3_nt: TGTGCCAGCACAAAGCGGGATCTTTACGAGCAGTACTTC
cdr3_aa: CASTKRDLYEQYF
clone_size: NA
j_call: TRBJ2-7
v_call: TRBV12-3/TRBV12-4
d_call: TRBD2

cdr3_nt: TGTGCCAGTAGCGAGAGCGGGAGGAGCTCCTACAATGAGCAGTTCTTC
cdr3_aa: CASSESGRSSYNEQFF
clone_size: NA
j_call: TRBJ2-1
v_call: TRBV19
d_call: TRBD2

cdr3_nt: TGTGCCAGCAGCGACGGGGTATGGCAGGTCCAAGAGACCCAGTACTTC
cdr3_aa: CASSDGVWQVQETQYF
clone_size: NA
j_call: TRBJ2-5
v_call: TRBV5-6
d_call: NA

cdr3_nt: TGTGCCAGCAGCTTATTTAGGACAGAGTGGGAGGAAAAACTGTTTTTT
cdr3_aa: CASSLFRTEWEEKLFF
clone_size: NA
j_call: TRBJ1-4
v_call: TRBV7-9
d_call: NA

cdr3_nt: TGTGCCAGCAGTGGGGGGGGACAGGGGAGCACCGGGGAGCTGTTTTTT
cdr3_aa: CASSGGGQGSTGELFF
clone_size: NA
j_call: TRBJ2-2
v_call: TRBV2
d_call: TRBD1

cdr3_nt: TGTGCCTGGAGTGTAGACAGGGGCGGTGAGCAGTACTTC
cdr3_aa: CAWSVDRGGEQYF
clone_size: NA
j_call: TRBJ2-7
v_call: TRBV30
d_call: TRBD1

cdr3_nt: TGTGCCAGCAGCCAGGGGAGGGTGGGCAATCAGCCCCAGCATTTT
cdr3_aa: CASSQGRVGNQPQHF
clone_size: NA
j_call: TRBJ1-5
v_call: TRBV3-1/TRBV3-2
d_call: NA

cdr3_nt: TGCGCCAGCCAAAGTAGCGGACAATTCACAGATACGCAGTATTTT
cdr3_aa: CASQSSGQFTDTQYF
clone_size: once
j_call: TRBJ2-3
v_call: TRBV5-1
d_call: NA